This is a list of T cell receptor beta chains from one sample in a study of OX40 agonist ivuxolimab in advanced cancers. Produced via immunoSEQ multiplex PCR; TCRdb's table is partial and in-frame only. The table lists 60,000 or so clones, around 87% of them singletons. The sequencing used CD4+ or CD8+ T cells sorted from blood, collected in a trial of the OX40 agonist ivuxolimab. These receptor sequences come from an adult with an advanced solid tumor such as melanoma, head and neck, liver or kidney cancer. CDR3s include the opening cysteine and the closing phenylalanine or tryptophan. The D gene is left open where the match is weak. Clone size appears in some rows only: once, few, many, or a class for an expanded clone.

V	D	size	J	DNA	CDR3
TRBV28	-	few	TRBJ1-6	TGTGCCAGCAGTTTAGGTATAGGGCAGGACCAATTCACCCTCCACTTT	CASSLGIGQDQFTLHF
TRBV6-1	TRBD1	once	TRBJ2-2	TGTGCCAGCAGAGAGACTTTACAGGGGGTTGAGCTGTTTTTT	CASRETLQGVELFF
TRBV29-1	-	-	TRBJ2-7	TGCAGCGTTGAGAGGGGGGAAGGCTACGAGCAGTACTTC	CSVERGEGYEQYF
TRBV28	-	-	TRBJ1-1	TGTGCCAGCAGTTTAGGGGGAAGTACTGAAGCTTTCTTT	CASSLGGSTEAFF
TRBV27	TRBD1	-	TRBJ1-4	TGTGCCAGCAGTTTAACAGGGGTTCCAACTAATGAAAAACTGTTTTTT	CASSLTGVPTNEKLFF
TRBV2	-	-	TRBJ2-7	TGTGCCAGCAGTGAGGGCCCGACCTACGAGCAGTACTTC	CASSEGPTYEQYF
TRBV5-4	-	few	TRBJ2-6	TGTGCCAGCAGCGTTCAGGGCTCCGTCTCTGGGGCCAACGTCCTGACTTTC	CASSVQGSVSGANVLTF
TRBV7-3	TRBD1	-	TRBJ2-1	TGTGCCAGCAGCTCAGGACAGGGGGCGGCCAATGAGCAGTTCTTC	CASSSGQGAANEQFF
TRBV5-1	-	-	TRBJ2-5	TGCGCCAGCAGCCCCCGGGACGGCGGTAGGGAGACCCAGTACTTC	CASSPRDGGRETQYF
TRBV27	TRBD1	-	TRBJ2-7	TGTGCCAGCAGAGGGCCGGGACAGAGCTCCTACGAGCAGTACTTC	CASRGPGQSSYEQYF
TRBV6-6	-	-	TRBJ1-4	TGTGCCAGCAGCCCCGGGACCCTAAATGAAAAACTGTTTTTT	CASSPGTLNEKLFF
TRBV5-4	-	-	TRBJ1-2	TGTGCCAGCAGCCCATCCTGGGGAGGCTATGGCTACACCTTC	CASSPSWGGYGYTF
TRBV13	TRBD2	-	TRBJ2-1	TGTGCCAGCAGCCGCCGGGGGGGGCCACAGAATGAGCAGTTCTTC	CASSRRGGPQNEQFF
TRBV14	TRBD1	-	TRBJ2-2	TGTGCCAGCAGCCCCTGGACAGGGGATTCCGGGGAGCTGTTTTTT	CASSPWTGDSGELFF
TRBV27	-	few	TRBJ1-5	TGTGCCAGCACCATTTCTTGGGGCGATAGCAATCAGCCCCAGCATTTT	CASTISWGDSNQPQHF
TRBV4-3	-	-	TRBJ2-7	TGCGCCAGCAGCCTTGTTGTTGGGGGTTCGGGCCTCTCCTACGAGCAGTACTTC	CASSLVVGGSGLSYEQYF
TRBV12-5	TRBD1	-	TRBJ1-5	TGTGCTAGTGGCCTGGACAGGGGAGGCAATCAGCCCCAGCATTTT	CASGLDRGGNQPQHF
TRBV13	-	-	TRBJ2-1	TGTGCCAGCACCCAGGGAAACGTCTACAATGAGCAGTTCTTC	CASTQGNVYNEQFF
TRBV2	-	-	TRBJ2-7	TGTGCCAGCCGAGACAGCTACGAGCAGTACTTC	CASRDSYEQYF
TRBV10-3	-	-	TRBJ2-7	TGTGCCATCAGCCGCGAGCTGGAGTATGGGGCCTACGAGCAGTACTTC	CAISRELEYGAYEQYF
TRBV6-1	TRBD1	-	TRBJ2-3	TGTGCCAGCAGTGAATGGGGGACAGGGGGCGCAGATACGCAGTATTTT	CASSEWGTGGADTQYF
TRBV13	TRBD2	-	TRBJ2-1	TGTGCCAGCAGCTTCGGGACTAGCGGGGGGGCCACCTACAATGAGCAGTTCTTC	CASSFGTSGGATYNEQFF
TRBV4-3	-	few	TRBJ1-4	TGCGCCAGCAGCCAAGACCTGGGGGCTAATGAAAAACTGTTTTTT	CASSQDLGANEKLFF
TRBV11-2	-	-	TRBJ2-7	TGTGCCAGCAGCTTAGGGGCAGGACCTACCTACGAGCAGTACTTC	CASSLGAGPTYEQYF